This T cell receptor (beta chain) derives from a study of spatial heterogeneity in lung cancer. Overall study context: Sequence detection consistently recorded a greater number of beta-chain than alpha-chain sequences. Raw reads showed each unique TCR and UMI combination turning up more than ten times on average. The study, taken as a whole, reports: Tracking of tumor mutation counts was seen in expanded intratumoral alpha and beta TCR counts. Expanded TCRs that were ubiquitous or regional had counts tracking ubiquitous and regional nonsynonymous mutations, respectively.

Trimming took off 2 bases at V and 2 bases at J, with 19 bases between the two ends. CDR3 length equals 17 residues. Germline lookup yields CDR1 KGHSH and CDR2 LQKENI. This clonotype has more than one count but fewer than ten. Its cognate antigen is unknown. Stated time point: sample taken at primary tumor resection. Tumor, nontumor lung or frozen PBMC supplied whole RNA, sequenced without sorting. MiXCR, run by TCRdb on the 5' RACE reads, gives a single entry per CDR3 protein. The sample contains about 7,000 distinct CDR3 sequences, approximately 19% of which appear only once. The chain couples TRBV18 to TRBJ2-7; D tentatively reads TRBD1 or TRBD2 (5 bases each). This TCR derives from a female donor with early-stage non-small cell lung cancer. The source was lung tumor tissue, collected at surgery. The CDR3 coding sequence is TGTGCCAGCTCACCAAGTGTTTACGGGACCGGGACCTACGAGCAGTACTTC. Protein: CASSPSVYGTGTYEQYF.